This T cell receptor beta chain is drawn from a study of cytomegalovirus exposure and HLA in healthy donors (dated by TCRdb to the late 2010s). Turning to the overall study: In an earlier analysis of 550 to 750 of the donors, under 300 Gb of sequence data and 95 million to 130 million unique TCR beta sequences from about 179 million T cells were reported. The later analysis used no new phenotypic data to find candidate immune exposures, relying instead on TCR beta sequences and their occurrence across donors. To predict cytomegalovirus infection status, the study brought together high-throughput TCR immunosequencing, statistical association of individual TCRs with disease status, and machine learning. The study was designed to test whether signatures of past pathogen exposure could be identified by cataloging public T cell receptors. Donor age, sex, ethnicity and CMV serostatus were compiled together with the repertoire data. Both class I and class II loci were covered by HLA typing, at four-digit resolution. Typing coverage differed by locus: A, B, C, DRB1 and DQB1 were typed in about 629-630 donors, DQA1 in 500 to 550, DPA1 in 600 to 610, and DPB1 in 400 to 480. About five DR-DQ haplotypes were treated as single units for association and clustering because of strong linkage in the cohort. Besides the first cohort of roughly 640 subjects, a separate validation cohort made up of 90 to 150 different subjects was used. Of the roughly 390 genotyped donors, less than 90% were placed in the genetic ancestry cluster associated with self-reported Caucasian donors. All discovery cohort repertoires had been generated using a single sequencing platform. A later analysis re-analyzed previously published TCR beta repertoires from 666 donors and added high-resolution HLA genotyping to study TCR occurrence patterns. Genome-wide SNP genotypes for about 55% of the roughly 670 donors were used in a later genetic analysis, which treated that subset as a discovery cohort. The study used immunosequencing to profile the T cell repertoires of 666 subjects and linked those repertoires to cytomegalovirus serostatus. Across some 400 genotyped donors of the cohort, an average of roughly 230,000 unique TCR beta nucleotide sequences per donor were sequenced, and 15% to 20% of those sequences were non-productive. An earlier analysis of 500 to 750 of the donors applied high-throughput TCR beta sequencing to assess whether each TCR beta V gene segment acted as functional or pseudogenic. About 280 gigabases of sequencing data and 91 million or so unique TCR sequences made up an early release that covered around 640 HLA-typed donors. Study-level results and caveats: A later genetic analysis reported fewer N-insertions in productive TCRs among donors in an Asian-associated ancestry cluster than the roughly 670-donor mean. Specific HLA alleles were associated with 15,000 to 20,000 TCR beta sequences at a false discovery rate of 0.05 in a later analysis. A later analysis reported that several top co-occurrence clusters appeared linked to parvovirus B19, influenza, CMV and Epstein-Barr virus. Some IMGT-functional V segments, including TRBV6-2 and TRBV6-3, could not be told apart with the 87-base-pair reads, so those segments were excluded. When HLA alleles, especially DR and DQ, strongly co-occurred, attributing TCR associations to individual alleles was difficult. A few of the identified cytomegalovirus-associated TCR beta chains were confirmed in vitro to be specific for cytomegalovirus antigens. A later genetic analysis associated a missense DCLRE1C variant with V-gene and J-gene trimming of TCR beta chains, and an independent cohort replicated the association. It was suggested by the authors that the approach could potentially be generalized to other disease states and immunological phenotypes. Because HLA typing was unavailable for some donors at each locus, only the typed subset was used in association tests. Presence/absence analyses assumed roughly uniform sequencing depth across donors, an assumption that may not hold. A further reported finding was that TCR beta sequences accurately predicted the HLA-A and HLA-B alleles for most subjects in the first cohort. In an earlier analysis of more than 500 of the donors, most TCR beta V segments appeared in productive rearrangements about 90% or about 30% of the time, broadly matching IMGT annotations. In both the original and validation cohorts, the classifier was reported to diagnose cytomegalovirus status with high specificity and sensitivity. The only immune exposure information available for the cohort was CMV serostatus. A later analysis found that TCR association rates varied across HLA loci, with DRB1 alleles showing the most associated TCRs and HLA-C alleles the fewest. Across donors, most TCR sequences were observed very rarely, whereas some public TCRs were present in many individuals. In a later analysis, HLA-associated TCR beta chains were found to be more clonally expanded and to have lower generation probabilities than equally common non-associated chains. The sequencing pipeline was judged likely to have produced a cluster of highly shared sequence variants as a technical artifact. The study gave a list of some 150 TCR beta chains associated with cytomegalovirus. The earlier analysis of approximately 560 of the donors excluded 15 to 20 rarely observed V segments, including chromosome 9 orphons, because counts were too low. The cohort was sequenced for TCR beta chains only, and without alpha or paired-chain data the features that could be detected were limited. Linkage disequilibrium might explain the correlated functional status among segregating V segments, but an unknown experimental factor could not be excluded. A later analysis found that most CMV-associated TCR beta chains appeared HLA-restricted, with HLA associations seemingly driven largely by CMV exposure.

The cohort comprised under 700 healthy bone marrow donors. All cohort members were sampled while nominally healthy, although unrecorded immune exposures were likely present. The donor tested CMV seropositive and was one of the 289 seropositive cohort members. A peripheral blood sample was collected from each donor, and TCR beta sequencing was performed on peripheral blood mononuclear cells. The Qiagen DNeasy Blood Extraction Kit was used to extract genomic DNA from the blood cell samples. About this clone itself: The clone's antigen remains unknown. No much larger clone exists at a distance of one base, and base qualities are not known.

The germline ends are 11 bases apart after V is trimmed by 3 bases and J by 11 bases. The CDR1 and CDR2 encoded by the germline V gene (reference sequence) are MNHEY and SMNVEV. The CDR3 has 12 amino acids, counting the end cysteine and phenylalanine. Solely the CDR3 DNA is kept, with 36 bases framed from the first base. Library creation used the immunoSEQ multiplex PCR assay. The multiplex PCR relied on a mix of 60 forward primers for TCR Vbeta segments and 13 reverse primers for TCR Jbeta segments. The CDR3 region of rearranged TCR beta genes was amplified from genomic DNA by a multiplex PCR assay. The amplified TCR beta libraries were sequenced on the Illumina HiSeq System as 87-base-pair reads. Concerning the study's data processing: A later analysis tallied roughly 80 million unique TCR beta chains across the 666 repertoires, and around 10 million of those chains were shared by two or more donors. To remove PCR and sequencing errors, raw reads were error-corrected and collapsed into unique sequences using a nearest-neighbor algorithm that merged closely related sequences. Alignment of CDR3 sequences to IMGT reference sequences was used to assign V, D and J gene segments. For a sequence to be retained, a match of at least six nucleotides to both a V gene segment and a J gene segment was required. Rearrangements were called productive when the CDR3 lacked stop codons and stayed in frame with V and J; all others were non-productive. Following IMGT convention, CDR3 was defined as the stretch from the second conserved V-encoded cysteine up to the conserved J-encoded phenylalanine. Sequences without an unambiguous match to a single V gene segment were excluded from the earlier analysis of about 640 of the donors. An earlier analysis of just under 600 of the donors called V segments functional above 56.7% productive rearrangements and segregating when the between-donor standard deviation exceeded 5%. A statistical classification framework was developed to diagnose cytomegalovirus status using the catalog of TCR beta chain sequences. In a later analysis, TCR nucleotide sequences were compared against IMGT/GENE-DB human TR gene sequences so that V and J genes could be assigned. In a later analysis, CDR3 sequences and most-parsimonious VDJ recombination scenarios were assigned using the TCRdist pipeline. A later analysis defined each TCR beta chain by its CDR3 amino acid sequence plus V-gene family, and excluded reads lacking a unique V-gene family. A later analysis removed 450 to 600 highly shared, low-generation-probability nucleotide sequences to deal with suspected cross-contamination and a sequencing artifact. In a later analysis, a clonal expansion index was calculated for each public chain from normalized within-repertoire ranks of inferred template counts. In a later analysis, generation probabilities were computed with a VDJ recombination model fitted to out-of-frame rearrangements, and the resulting probabilities were checked against IGoR. In a later analysis, hypergeometric tests were used to score TCR-TCR, TCR-HLA and TCR-CMV co-occurrence, with a repertoire-size bias correction applied to TCR pairs. A later analysis estimated false discovery rates by permuting HLA or CMV assignments 20 times. In a later analysis, co-occurring TCRs were grouped using DBSCAN, with TCRdist sequence similarity added in when clustering inside HLA-allele-positive subsets. For co-occurrence clustering, repertoires with fewer than 30,000 or more than 120,000 public chains were excluded, along with 4 to 6 repertoires with anomalous nucleotide sharing. The immuneACCESS repertoire file appears here via TCRdb, limited to in-frame rearrangements. These files lack a portion of the clones; in checked studies, under half of the deficit traces to unresolved V genes, and the cause of the others is not known. That table supplies the V and J calls and clone size; D and trimming were determined from the DNA. A total of around 130,000 clones appear in this sample, around 74% of them only once. 6.5% to 8% of the sample goes to the ten largest clones.

The receptor chain draws on TRBV27 and TRBJ2-1; D gene: possibly TRBD2, on 7 matching bases. The receptor comes from a man aged 35 to 55 in good health and CMV-seropositive. Material: PBMCs. The CDR3 has the sequence CASSLGGRQQFF. The nucleotide sequence is TGTGCCAGCAGTTTGGGGGGGCGTCAGCAGTTCTTC.